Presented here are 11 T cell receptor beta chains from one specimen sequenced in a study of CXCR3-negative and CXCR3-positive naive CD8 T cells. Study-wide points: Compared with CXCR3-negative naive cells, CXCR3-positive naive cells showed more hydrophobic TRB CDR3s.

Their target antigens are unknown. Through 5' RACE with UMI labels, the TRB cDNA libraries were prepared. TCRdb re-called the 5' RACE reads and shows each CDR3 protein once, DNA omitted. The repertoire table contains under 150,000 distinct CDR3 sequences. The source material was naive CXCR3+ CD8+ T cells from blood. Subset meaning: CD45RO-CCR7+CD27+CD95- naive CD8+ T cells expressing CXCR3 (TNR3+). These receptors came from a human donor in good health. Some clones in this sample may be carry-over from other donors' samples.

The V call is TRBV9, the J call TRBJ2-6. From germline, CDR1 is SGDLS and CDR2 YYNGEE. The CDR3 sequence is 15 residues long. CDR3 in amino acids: CASSVAGTGANVLTF. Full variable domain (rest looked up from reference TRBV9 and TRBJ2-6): DSGVTQTPKHLITATGQRVTLRCSPRSGDLSVYWYQQSLDQGLQFLIQYYNGEERAKGNILERFSAQQFPDLHSELNLSSLELGDSALYFCASSVAGTGANVLTFGAGSRLTVL.

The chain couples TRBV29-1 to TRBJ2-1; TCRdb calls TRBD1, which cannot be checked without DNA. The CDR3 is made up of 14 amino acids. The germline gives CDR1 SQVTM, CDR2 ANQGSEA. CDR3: CSATAGGRADEQFF.

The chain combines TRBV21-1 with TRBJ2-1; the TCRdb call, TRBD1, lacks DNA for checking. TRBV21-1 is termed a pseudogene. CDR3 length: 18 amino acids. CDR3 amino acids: CASSKAGDRGDFYNEQFF.

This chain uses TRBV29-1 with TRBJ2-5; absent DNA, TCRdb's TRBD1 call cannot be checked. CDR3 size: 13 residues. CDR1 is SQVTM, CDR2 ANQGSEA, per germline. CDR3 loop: CSVEQGSRETQYF.

The CDR3 sequence: CASSSYGQGETEAFF. V and J are TRBV13 and TRBJ1-1; checking the TCRdb D call of TRBD1 is not possible without DNA. Germline assignment: CDR1 PRHDT and CDR2 FYEKMQ (reference sequence). The CDR3 runs to 15 residues.

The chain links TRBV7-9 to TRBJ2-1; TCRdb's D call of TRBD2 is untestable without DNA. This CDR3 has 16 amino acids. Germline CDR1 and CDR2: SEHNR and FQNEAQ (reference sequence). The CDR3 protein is CASSAFRLAGRNEQFF.

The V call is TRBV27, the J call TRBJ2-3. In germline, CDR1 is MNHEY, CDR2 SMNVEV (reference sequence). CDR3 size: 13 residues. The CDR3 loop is CASSFSSTDTQYF.

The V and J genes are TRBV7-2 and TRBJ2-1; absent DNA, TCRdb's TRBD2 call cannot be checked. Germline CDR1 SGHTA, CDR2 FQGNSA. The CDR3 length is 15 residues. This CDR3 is CASSLPGLAGGEQFF.

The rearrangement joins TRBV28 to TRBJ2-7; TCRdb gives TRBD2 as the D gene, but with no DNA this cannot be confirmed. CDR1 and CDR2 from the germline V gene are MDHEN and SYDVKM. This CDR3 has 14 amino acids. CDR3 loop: CASSFVGEDYEQYF.

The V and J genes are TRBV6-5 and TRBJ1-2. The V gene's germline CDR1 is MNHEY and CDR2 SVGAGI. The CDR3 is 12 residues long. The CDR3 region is CASSSWVYGYTF.

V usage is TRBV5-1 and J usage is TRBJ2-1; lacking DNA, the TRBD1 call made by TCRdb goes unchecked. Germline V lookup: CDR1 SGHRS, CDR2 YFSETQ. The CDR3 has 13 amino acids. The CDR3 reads CASSWRAGDEQFF.